This entry describes one TCR beta chain. Germline loops: CDR1 MGHRA, CDR2 YSYEKL. This CDR3 region has 19 residues. Trimming removed 4 bases from V and 4 bases from J; junction bases left unmatched: 19. These data are taken from a study of control samples from healthy donors and cancer patients. TCRdb keeps only in-frame clones here, not all; method: immunoSEQ multiplex PCR. The table has 120,000 to 150,000 clones, roughly 93% seen once; the top ten hold under 7%. Input material: blood. This receptor was identified in a man in his late teens or twenties in good health. The J gene is TRBJ1-2, the V gene TRBV4-1; 9 bases are a match to TRBD1. The CDR3 DNA is TGCGCCAGCAGCCGCCCAGGGCAGATCTGGACAGGGGCTAGCTATGGCTACACCTTC. Translation: CASSRPGQIWTGASYGYTF.